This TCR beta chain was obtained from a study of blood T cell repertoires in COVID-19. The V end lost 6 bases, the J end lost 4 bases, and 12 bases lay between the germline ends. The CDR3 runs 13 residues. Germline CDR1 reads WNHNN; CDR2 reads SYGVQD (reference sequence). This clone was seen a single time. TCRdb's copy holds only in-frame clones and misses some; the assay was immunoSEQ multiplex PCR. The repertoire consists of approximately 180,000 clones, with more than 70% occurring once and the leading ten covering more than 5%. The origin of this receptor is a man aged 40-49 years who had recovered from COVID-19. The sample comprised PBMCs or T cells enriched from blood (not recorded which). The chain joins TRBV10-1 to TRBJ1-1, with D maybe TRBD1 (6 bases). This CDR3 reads CASRNTGSTEAFF. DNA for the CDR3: TGCGCCAGCAGGAATACAGGGTCCACTGAAGCTTTCTTT.